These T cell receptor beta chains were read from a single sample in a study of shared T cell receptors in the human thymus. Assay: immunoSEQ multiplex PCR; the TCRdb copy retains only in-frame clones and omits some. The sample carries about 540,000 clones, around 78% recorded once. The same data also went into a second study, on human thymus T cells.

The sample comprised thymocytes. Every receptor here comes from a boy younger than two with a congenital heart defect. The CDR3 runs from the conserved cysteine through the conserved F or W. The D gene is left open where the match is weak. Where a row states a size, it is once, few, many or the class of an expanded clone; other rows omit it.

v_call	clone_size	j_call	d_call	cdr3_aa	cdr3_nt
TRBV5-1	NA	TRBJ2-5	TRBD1	CASSPETGTETQYF	TGCGCCAGCAGCCCGGAGACAGGGACGGAGACCCAGTACTTC
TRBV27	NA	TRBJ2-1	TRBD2	CASRKREGSVNEQFF	TGTGCCAGCAGAAAGCGGGAGGGCTCAGTCAATGAGCAGTTCTTC
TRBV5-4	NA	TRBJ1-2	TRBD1	CASSVDRGPHYGYTF	TGTGCCAGCAGCGTAGACAGGGGCCCCCACTATGGCTACACCTTC
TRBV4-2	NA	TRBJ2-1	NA	CASSQEPRTSGEQFF	TGTGCCAGCAGCCAAGAACCTAGAACCTCCGGTGAGCAGTTCTTC
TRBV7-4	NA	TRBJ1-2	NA	CASSLYKGGPYGYTF	TGTGCCAGCAGCTTATATAAGGGAGGACCCTATGGCTACACCTTC
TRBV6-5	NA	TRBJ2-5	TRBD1	CASSYSGTGQQETQYF	TGTGCCAGCAGCTACTCCGGGACAGGGCAACAAGAGACCCAGTACTTC
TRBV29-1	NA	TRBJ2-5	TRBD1	CSVEEDRGLRNQETQYF	TGCAGCGTTGAAGAGGACAGGGGGCTAAGGAACCAAGAGACCCAGTACTTC
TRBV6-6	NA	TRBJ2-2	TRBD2	CASSPGPPREDGELFF	TGTGCCAGCAGTCCCGGACCCCCCCGGGAGGACGGGGAGCTGTTTTTT
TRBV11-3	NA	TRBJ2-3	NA	CASSPEMADTQYF	TGTGCCAGCAGCCCGGAGATGGCAGATACGCAGTATTTT
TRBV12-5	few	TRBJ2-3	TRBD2	CASGHTSGSTDTQYF	TGTGCTAGTGGACATACTAGCGGGAGTACAGATACGCAGTATTTT
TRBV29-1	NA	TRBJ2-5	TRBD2	CSALAGTGQETQYF	TGCAGCGCACTAGCGGGGACTGGCCAAGAGACCCAGTACTTC
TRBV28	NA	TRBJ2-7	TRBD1	CASSFPRGHEQYF	TGTGCCAGCAGTTTCCCCAGGGGGCACGAGCAGTACTTC
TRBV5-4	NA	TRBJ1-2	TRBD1	CASSLAPRGRDGYTF	TGTGCCAGCAGCTTGGCCCCCAGGGGGCGGGATGGCTACACCTTC
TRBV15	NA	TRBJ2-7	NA	CATSRDEVEREQYF	TGTGCCACCAGCAGAGATGAGGTTGAGAGGGAGCAGTACTTC
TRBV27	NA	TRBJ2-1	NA	CASSLSRPGRLAYNEQFF	TGTGCCAGCAGTTTATCGCGGCCCGGTCGCCTAGCCTACAATGAGCAGTTCTTC
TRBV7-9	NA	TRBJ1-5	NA	CASSLGANQPQHF	TGTGCCAGCAGCTTGGGGGCCAATCAGCCCCAGCATTTT
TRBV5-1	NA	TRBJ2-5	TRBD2	CASSPGTSGIISQETQYF	TGCGCCAGCAGCCCGGGGACTAGCGGGATCATTTCCCAAGAGACCCAGTACTTC
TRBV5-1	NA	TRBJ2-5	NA	CASSWEDRMLETQYF	TGCGCCAGCAGCTGGGAGGACAGGATGTTAGAGACCCAGTACTTC
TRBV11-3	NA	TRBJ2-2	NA	CASSSRTGELFF	TGTGCCAGCAGCTCGAGGACCGGGGAGCTGTTTTTT
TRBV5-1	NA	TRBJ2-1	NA	CASSVQGIQQFF	TGCGCCAGCAGCGTCCAGGGGATACAGCAGTTCTTC
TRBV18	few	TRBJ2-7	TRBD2	CASSPLAGDSYEQYF	TGTGCCAGCTCACCTTTAGCGGGAGACTCCTACGAGCAGTACTTC
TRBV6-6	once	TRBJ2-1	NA	CASRTSGDLSYNEQFF	TGTGCCAGCAGGACCTCAGGGGACCTCTCCTACAATGAGCAGTTCTTC
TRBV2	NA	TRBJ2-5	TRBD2	CASSGLAQETQYF	TGTGCCAGCAGTGGACTAGCGCAAGAGACCCAGTACTTC
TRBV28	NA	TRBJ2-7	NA	CASSLQSGHKNYEQYF	TGTGCCAGCAGTCTACAGTCGGGACACAAGAACTACGAGCAGTACTTC
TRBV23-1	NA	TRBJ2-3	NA	CASSQVRDGGKGSDTQYF	TGCGCCAGCAGTCAAGTGAGGGACGGCGGGAAGGGATCAGATACGCAGTATTTT
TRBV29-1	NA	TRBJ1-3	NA	CSATDSAGNTIYF	TGCAGCGCCACGGACAGTGCGGGAAACACCATATATTTT
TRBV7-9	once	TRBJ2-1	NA	CASSFSTDYSYNEQFF	TGTGCCAGCAGCTTTAGTACGGACTACTCCTACAATGAGCAGTTCTTC